These T cell receptor beta chains were read from a single sample in a study of OX40 agonist ivuxolimab in advanced cancers. Assay used: immunoSEQ multiplex PCR; TCRdb lists only in-frame clones, some missing. The data show more than 60,000 clones, with roughly nine tenths seen just once and around 4.1% held by the top ten. Source: CD4+ or CD8+ T cells sorted from blood, taken in a trial of the OX40 agonist ivuxolimab. These receptors were collected from an adult with an advanced solid tumor such as melanoma, head and neck, liver or kidney cancer. The CDR3 runs from the conserved cysteine through the conserved F or W.

v_call: TRBV5-1; cdr3_aa: CASSPMGGLTEAFF
v_call: TRBV7-2; cdr3_aa: CASSSGQLGIYGYTF
v_call: TRBV5-6; cdr3_aa: CASSFDRVAYEQYF
v_call: TRBV29-1; cdr3_aa: CSGSGPGGETQYF
v_call: TRBV7-2; cdr3_aa: CASSPGRSFNSYEQYF
v_call: TRBV5-1; cdr3_aa: CASTRQGAETGNTIYF
v_call: TRBV7-9; cdr3_aa: CASSPGPGTAYEQYF
v_call: TRBV6-1; cdr3_aa: CASTASNQPQHF
v_call: TRBV4-3; cdr3_aa: CASSLDRGYNEQFF
v_call: TRBV9; cdr3_aa: CASSVEDRNEQFF
v_call: TRBV6-1; cdr3_aa: CASSEGGTTPNEQFF
v_call: TRBV5-5; cdr3_aa: CASSFTGTPNYGYTF
v_call: TRBV4-2; cdr3_aa: CASSPGLAGALDTQYF
v_call: TRBV28; cdr3_aa: CASRLAGVGPLRQYF
v_call: TRBV7-9; cdr3_aa: CASGRQGVVETQYF
v_call: TRBV28; cdr3_aa: CASSSGQGNQPQHF